This T cell receptor (beta chain) originates from a study of blood T cells in healthy people across ages (dated by TCRdb to about 2015). For the wider study: In model experiments, roughly one uniquely barcoded TCR beta cDNA molecule per two T cells was captured by template switching. To track age-related changes in TCR beta repertoire diversity, the study relied on deep sequencing normalized with unique cDNA molecular identifiers. Four age groups were formed from the donors: young (average roughly 16 years), middle-aged (approximately 41), aged (about 62) and long-lived (less than 85). Donors of different ages were randomly distributed across sequencing lanes to avoid experimental bias. For two donors (one aged 18 to 29 and one aged 80 or older), the study analyzed two additional independent replicas of 1 million unique cDNA reads from the same blood draw. Broad study findings and their caveats: Compared with the aged group, more naive CD4+ T cells, fewer expanded clones and increased TCR diversity were shown by the long-lived group, suggesting age selection. The percentage of naive T cells measured by flow cytometry correlated strongly with observed TCR beta diversity. Observed TCR beta diversity per million T cells fell roughly linearly with age, and a significant reduction was already apparent by age approximately 40. Because profiling used bulk unsorted PBMCs, naive and antigen-experienced compartments could not be compared conclusively. Donor CMV infection status was unknown, potentially confounding age-related changes in expanded clonotypes. Estimates of total diversity from one million sequenced T cells were regarded as lower bounds and underestimates.

A word on this clonotype: Its antigen specificity is not known. No clone much larger than this one lies a single base away; base qualities are absent.

Including the terminal cysteine and phenylalanine, the CDR3 comprises 17 residues. The CDR3 DNA has 51 bases and is translated from base 1. Trimming takes 1 base from V and 5 bases from J, and the germline ends sit 21 bases apart. As encoded in the germline V gene, CDR1 is SGHRS while CDR2 is YFSETQ. The receptor library was made with 5' RACE. TCRdb lists the instrument as Illumina HiSeq 2500. A second 7 to 11 cycle PCR used a sample-barcoded 5' primer and a J-beta primer mix. A template-switch 5' adaptor carrying 12 random nucleotides introduced a unique molecular identifier onto each TCR beta cDNA molecule. At least 3 million CDR3-containing paired-end reads were obtained from each sample. The Mint cDNA synthesis kit, primed by a TRBC-specific oligonucleotide, was used to synthesize first-strand cDNA from all RNA. Following uracil-DNA glycosylase treatment, a first 18-cycle PCR with universal primers M1SS and BC2_uni_R was performed on all cDNA. As for the original processing: Normalization of each sample was performed by random selection of 1 million high-quality reads, each carrying a distinct molecular identifier. Instead of being binned into consensus sequences, reads that shared molecular identifiers were thrown out. MiTCR, set to a Q25 quality threshold and the strictest error-elimination algorithm, was used for CDR3 identification, clonotype clustering and error correction. A nonparametric unseen species model with Euler transformation was used to estimate lower-bound total TCR beta diversity. TCRdb took the public reads, trimmed them with fastp at Q25, ran MiXCR for clone calling and kept in-frame beta chains. Entries are consolidated by CDR3 protein sequence, retaining the most common genes and DNA. The V and J calls were determined by TCRdb, not by the authors. Counted in this sample were more than 550,000 distinct CDR3 sequences; 22% of them appeared once. The top ten hold 22% of the sample.

Systemically healthy Caucasian individuals from Russia, 39 in total and aged roughly 6 to 100 years, were included as donors. Approximately 9.3 milliliters of peripheral blood were drawn from each donor into EDTA-treated Vacutainer tubes. Ficoll-Paque density-gradient centrifugation was used to isolate PBMCs, with at least 6.5 million obtained per sample. Trizol reagent was used to extract total RNA from the PBMCs, yielding at least 5.5 micrograms per sample. For every donor, flow cytometry on a PBMC aliquot measured the percentage of naive CD45RAhigh/CD27high T cells. Recombination joined TRBV5-1 with TRBJ2-5; the D gene cannot be named for sure. Sequences were obtained from blood. This TCR was sampled from a man between 65 and 85 years old in good health. This receptor carries the CDR3 CASSLRSSGLGWETQYF. The DNA reads TGCGCCAGCAGCTTGAGATCGTCGGGTTTGGGCTGGGAGACCCAGTACTTC.